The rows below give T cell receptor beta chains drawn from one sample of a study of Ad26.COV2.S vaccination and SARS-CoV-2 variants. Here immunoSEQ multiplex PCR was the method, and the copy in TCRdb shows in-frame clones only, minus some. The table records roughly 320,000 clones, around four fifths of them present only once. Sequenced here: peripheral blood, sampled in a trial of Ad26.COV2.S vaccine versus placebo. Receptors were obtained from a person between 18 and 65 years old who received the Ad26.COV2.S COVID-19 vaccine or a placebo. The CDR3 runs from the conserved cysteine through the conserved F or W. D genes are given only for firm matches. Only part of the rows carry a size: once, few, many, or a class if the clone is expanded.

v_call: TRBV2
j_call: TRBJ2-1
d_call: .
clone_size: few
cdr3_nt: TGTGCCAGCAGTGATTGGGGACGCTCCTACAATGAGCAGTTCTTC
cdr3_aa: CASSDWGRSYNEQFF

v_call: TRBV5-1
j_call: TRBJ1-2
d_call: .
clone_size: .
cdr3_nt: TGCGCCAGCAGCCCATCAATCGCAGGAGGCTATGGCTACACCTTC
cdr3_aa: CASSPSIAGGYGYTF

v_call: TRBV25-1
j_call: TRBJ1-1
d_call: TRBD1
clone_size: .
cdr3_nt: TGTGCCAGCAGGGGGAAGAGACAGGGGCTCGGCACTGAAGCTTTCTTT
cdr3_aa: CASRGKRQGLGTEAFF

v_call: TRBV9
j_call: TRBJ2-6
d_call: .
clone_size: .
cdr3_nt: TGTGCCAGCAGCGTTCTCTGGGGGGCCAACGTCCTGACTTTC
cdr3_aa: CASSVLWGANVLTF

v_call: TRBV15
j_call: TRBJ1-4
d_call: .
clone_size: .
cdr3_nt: TGTGCCACCAGCAGCCCCAGGCGGGAGAATGAAAAACTGTTTTTT
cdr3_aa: CATSSPRRENEKLFF

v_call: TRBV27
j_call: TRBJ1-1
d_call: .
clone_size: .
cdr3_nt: TGTGCCAGCGGGTGGAGGGCGCGATTGAACACTGAAGCTTTCTTT
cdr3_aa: CASGWRARLNTEAFF

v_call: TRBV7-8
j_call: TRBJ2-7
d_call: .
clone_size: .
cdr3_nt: TGTGCCAGCAGCTTACGTCTAGCCGGGACCCCCGAGCAGTACTTC
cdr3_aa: CASSLRLAGTPEQYF

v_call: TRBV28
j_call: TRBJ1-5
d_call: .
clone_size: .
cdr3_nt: TGTGCCAGCAGTTTATTCCCCTATAGCAATCAGCCCCAGCATTTT
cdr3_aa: CASSLFPYSNQPQHF

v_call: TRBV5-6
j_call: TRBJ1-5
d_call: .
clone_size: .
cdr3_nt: TGTGCCAGCAGCTTTGAGAATCAGCCCCAGCATTTT
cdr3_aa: CASSFENQPQHF

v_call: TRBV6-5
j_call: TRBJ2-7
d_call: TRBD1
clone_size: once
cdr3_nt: TGTGCCAGCAGTAGGACAGGGGCCTACGAGCAGTACTTC
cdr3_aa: CASSRTGAYEQYF

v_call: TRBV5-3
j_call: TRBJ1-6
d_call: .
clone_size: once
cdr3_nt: TGTGCCAGAAGCTTGAAATTTGTCTATAATTCACCCCTCCACTTT
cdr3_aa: CARSLKFVYNSPLHF

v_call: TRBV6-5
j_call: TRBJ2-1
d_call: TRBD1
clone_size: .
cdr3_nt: TGTGCCAGCAGTTGGCCGGGAAGGGGGCTCTTCAATGAGCAGTTCTTC
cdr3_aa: CASSWPGRGLFNEQFF

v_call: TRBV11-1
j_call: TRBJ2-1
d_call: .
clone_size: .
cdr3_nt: TGTGCCAGCAGCTTAAGGCTGGAAATCTACAATGAGCAGTTCTTC
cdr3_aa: CASSLRLEIYNEQFF

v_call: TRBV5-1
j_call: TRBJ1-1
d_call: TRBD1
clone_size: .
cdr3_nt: TGCGCCAGCAGCTCCAGGGGGCTGGGTACTGAAGCTTTCTTT
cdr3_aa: CASSSRGLGTEAFF

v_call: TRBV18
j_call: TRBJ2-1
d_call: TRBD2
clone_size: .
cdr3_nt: TGTGCCAGCTCGCCCCTCCTAGCGGGGGCTTACAATGAGCAGTTCTTC
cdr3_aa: CASSPLLAGAYNEQFF

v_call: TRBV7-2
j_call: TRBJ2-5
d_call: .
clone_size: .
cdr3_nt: TGTGCCAGCAGCTTAGAGGTAAACCAAGAGACCCAGTACTTC
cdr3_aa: CASSLEVNQETQYF

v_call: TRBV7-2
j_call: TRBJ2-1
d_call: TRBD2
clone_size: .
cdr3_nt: TGTGCCAGCAGCTCGGGACTAGCGGGGGGGGTTAGCTCCTACAATGAGCAGTTCTTC
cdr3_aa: CASSSGLAGGVSSYNEQFF

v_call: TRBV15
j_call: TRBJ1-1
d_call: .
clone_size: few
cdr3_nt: TGTGCCACCAGCAGAGGACGGAGGGTTCACACTGAAGCTTTCTTT
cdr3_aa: CATSRGRRVHTEAFF

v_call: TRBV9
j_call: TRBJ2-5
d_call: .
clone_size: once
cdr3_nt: TGTGCCAGCAGCAGAACATTCCAGGCAGAGACCCAGTACTTC
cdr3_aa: CASSRTFQAETQYF

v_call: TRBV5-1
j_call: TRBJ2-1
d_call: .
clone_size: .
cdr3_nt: TGCGCCAGCAGCCTAGGGGGGCACAATGAGCAGTTCTTC
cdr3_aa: CASSLGGHNEQFF

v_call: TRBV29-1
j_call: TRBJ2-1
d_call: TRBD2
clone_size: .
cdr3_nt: TGCAGCGCCGCCGGGACTAGCGGTAACAATGAGCAGTTCTTC
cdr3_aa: CSAAGTSGNNEQFF

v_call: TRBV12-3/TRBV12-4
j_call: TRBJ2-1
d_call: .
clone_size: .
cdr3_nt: TGTGCCAGCAGTTTGGAAGGGGTCAATGAGCAGTTCTTC
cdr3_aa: CASSLEGVNEQFF

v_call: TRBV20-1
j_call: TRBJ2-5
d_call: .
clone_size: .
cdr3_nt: TGCAGTGCTCAGGATCAAGAGACCCAGTACTTC
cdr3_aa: CSAQDQETQYF

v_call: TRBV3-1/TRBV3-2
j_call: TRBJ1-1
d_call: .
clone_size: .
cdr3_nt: TGTGCCAGCAGCCAAGCAGGGATTTTCACTGAAGCTTTCTTT
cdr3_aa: CASSQAGIFTEAFF

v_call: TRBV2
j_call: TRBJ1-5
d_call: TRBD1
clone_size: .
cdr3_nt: TGTGCCAGCAGGTTGGACAGGGCCTATCAGCCCCAGCATTTT
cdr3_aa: CASRLDRAYQPQHF

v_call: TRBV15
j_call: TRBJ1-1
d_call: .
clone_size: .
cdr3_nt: TGTGCCACCAGCAGAGATAGGAGGGCTTGGAACACTGAAGCTTTCTTT
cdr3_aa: CATSRDRRAWNTEAFF

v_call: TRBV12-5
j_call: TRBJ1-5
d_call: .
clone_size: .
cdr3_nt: TGTGCTAGTGGAATTATAGGACAGCCGTTGCCCCAGCATTTT
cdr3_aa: CASGIIGQPLPQHF

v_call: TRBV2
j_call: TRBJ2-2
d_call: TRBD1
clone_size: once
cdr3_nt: TGTGCCAGCAGCAGGACAGGGGACAATTCGAACACCGGGGAGCTGTTTTTT
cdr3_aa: CASSRTGDNSNTGELFF

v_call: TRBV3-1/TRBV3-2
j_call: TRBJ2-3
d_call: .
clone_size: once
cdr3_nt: TGTGCCAGCAGCCAAGATCGGGCAGGGGACACAGATACGCAGTATTTT
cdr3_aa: CASSQDRAGDTDTQYF

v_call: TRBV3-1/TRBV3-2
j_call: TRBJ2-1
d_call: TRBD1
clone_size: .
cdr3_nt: TGTGCCAGCAGCAGGACAGGTCGCTCCTACAATGAGCAGTTCTTC
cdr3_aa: CASSRTGRSYNEQFF

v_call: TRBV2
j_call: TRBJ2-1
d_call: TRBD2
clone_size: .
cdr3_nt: TGTGCCAGCAGTCAGGGACTAGCGGGGGTAAATGAGCAGTTCTTC
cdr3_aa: CASSQGLAGVNEQFF

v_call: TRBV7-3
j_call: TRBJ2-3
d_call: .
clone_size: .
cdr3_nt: TGTGCCAGCAGCCTCACAGATACGCAGTATTTT
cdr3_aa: CASSLTDTQYF

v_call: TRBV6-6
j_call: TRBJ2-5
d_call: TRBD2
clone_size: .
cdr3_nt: TGTGCCAGCAGTGGCGGGGCAGCGGGGGAAGAGACCCAGTACTTC
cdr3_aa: CASSGGAAGEETQYF

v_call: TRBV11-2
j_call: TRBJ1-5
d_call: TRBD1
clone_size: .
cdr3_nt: TGTGCCAGCAGCCCAGGACAGGGGCGAGGCGGTCAGCCCCAGCATTTT
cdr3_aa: CASSPGQGRGGQPQHF

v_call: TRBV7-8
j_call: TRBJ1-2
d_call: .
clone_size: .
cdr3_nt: TGTGCCAGCAGTCCTTCGGGGGCGGGTGGCTACACCTTC
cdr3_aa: CASSPSGAGGYTF

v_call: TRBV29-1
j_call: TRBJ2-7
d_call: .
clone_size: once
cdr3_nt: TGCAGCGTTGATTGGGGGGACTCCTACGAGCAGTACTTC
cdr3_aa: CSVDWGDSYEQYF

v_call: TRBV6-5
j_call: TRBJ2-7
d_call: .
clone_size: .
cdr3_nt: TGTGCCAGCAAGCAGAGAAACACCTACGAGCAGTACTTC
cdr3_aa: CASKQRNTYEQYF